This T cell receptor beta chain was profiled in a study of shared clonotypes between healthy human individuals. Whole-study results and caveats: Non-shared clonotypes were found to have lower generation probabilities than the clonotypes that were shared by all four of the sorted-subset donors. With few donors, the genetic and exposure-history diversity represented was limited. Clonotype sharing levels among donors were expected to vary with sequencing depth. For naive CD4 cells, around 5% of clonotypes were shared across several donors.

Remarks on this clone: Its antigen is still unknown.

Libraries were prepared by immunoSEQ multiplex PCR; TCRdb keeps only in-frame clonotypes and omits some of them. The sample has about 600,000 clones; more than 95% are singletons. Per germline, CDR1 LNHDA and CDR2 SQIVND (reference sequence). The CDR3 length is 16 residues. The V gene end was trimmed by 3 bases and the J gene end by 9 bases; junction bases not matched to a gene: 11. Sequences were obtained from naive CD4+ T cells sorted from blood. This sample's subset: CD45RA+ positively selected. This TCR was recovered from a woman younger than 45 in good health. This sequence joins TRBV19 and TRBJ2-3; TRBD2 matches 11 bases. The CDR3 DNA sequence: TGTGCCAGTAGTATTACTGTAGCGGGAGGGCCGGGAACGCAGTATTTT. It encodes CASSITVAGGPGTQYF. Full variable domain (missing parts from reference TRBV19 and TRBJ2-3): DGGITQSPKYLFRKEGQNVTLSCEQNLNHDAMYWYRQDPGQGLRLIYYSQIVNDFQKGDIAEGYSVSREKKESFPLTVTSAQKNPTAFYLCASSITVAGGPGTQYFGPGTRLTVL.